Each of the 17 T cell receptor beta chains below was sequenced from the same sample in a study of monozygotic twins with inflammatory bowel disease. TCRdb reprocessed the 5' RACE reads, keeping one entry per CDR3 protein, no DNA. This table holds around 380,000 distinct CDR3 sequences. Sequencing used blood. These receptors all come from a human donor with ulcerative colitis or Crohn's disease, or a healthy co-twin of an affected twin (not recorded which).

The chain carries TRBV11-2 and TRBJ2-7; no DNA is available, so the TRBD2 call from TCRdb remains unchecked. The CDR3 consists of 16 residues. Germline assignment: CDR1 SGHAT and CDR2 FQNNGV. CDR3 sequence: CASSYTSGRVIYEQYF.

The chain links TRBV5-5 to TRBJ2-3; the TCRdb call, TRBD2, lacks DNA for checking. The germline gives CDR1 SGHKS, CDR2 YYEKEE (reference sequence). The CDR3 runs to 17 residues. CDR3: CASSLRTSGRPGDTQYF.

The chain has TRBV15 and TRBJ2-3; checking the TCRdb D call of TRBD1 is not possible without DNA. The CDR3 loop spans 19 amino acids. From germline, CDR1 is LNHNV and CDR2 YYDKDF (reference sequence). This CDR3 is CATSSRRVERGTPTDTQYF.

The CDR3 loop reads CSVEAGDGYTF. V and J are TRBV29-1 and TRBJ1-2. The CDR3 runs to 11 residues. The germline V gene encodes CDR1 SQVTM and CDR2 ANQGSEA.

The chain recombines TRBV7-8 with TRBJ2-1; the D call from TCRdb, TRBD1, cannot be confirmed without DNA. Germline-derived CDR1 and CDR2 are SGHVS and FQNEAQ. The CDR3 is 15 amino acids. The chain's CDR3 is CASSSGQGKHNEQFF.

The chain couples TRBV7-3 to TRBJ1-1; checking the TCRdb D call of TRBD1 is not possible without DNA. The length of the CDR3 is 14 residues. Germline V CDR1 and CDR2: SGHTA, FQGTGA. This chain's CDR3 is CASSLQGWGTEAFF.

The rearrangement links TRBV2 to TRBJ2-7; TCRdb's assignment of TRBD1 cannot be checked, as there is no DNA. This CDR3 comprises 13 residues. The germline V gene encodes CDR1 SNHLY and CDR2 FYNNEI. The CDR3 is CASSPETGNEQYF. Using reference TRBV2 and TRBJ2-7 for the parts outside the CDR3, the full variable domain is EPEVTQTPSHQVTQMGQEVILRCVPISNHLYFYWYRQILGQKVEFLVSFYNNEISEKSEIFDDQFSVERPDGSNFTLKIRSTKLEDSAMYFCASSPETGNEQYFGPGTRLTVT.

The rearrangement uses TRBV11-2 and TRBJ1-2; TCRdb selects TRBD1, and the lack of DNA leaves this call unchecked. CDR1 and CDR2 (germline): SGHAT, FQNNGV. The CDR3 contains 18 residues. CDR3 loop: CASSPSRTGGARNYGYTF.

The rearrangement joins TRBV27 to TRBJ1-6; TCRdb's D call, TRBD1, is unchecked because there is no DNA. Germline lookup yields CDR1 MNHEY and CDR2 SMNVEV (reference sequence). The CDR3 sequence is 15 residues long. CDR3 sequence reads: CASNPGWTETSPLHF.

The V and J genes are TRBV7-2 and TRBJ2-1; with no DNA, the TCRdb D assignment of TRBD1 cannot be verified. The germline CDR1 and CDR2 sequences are SGHTA and FQGNSA. This CDR3 is 15 amino acids long. The CDR3 reads CASSPDTGVGEEQFF.

Here the CDR3 reads CSARDPRAGLNTEAFF. This sequence joins TRBV20-1 and TRBJ1-1; TCRdb outputs TRBD1, but without DNA this stays unchecked. This CDR3 comprises 16 residues. The germline gives CDR1 DFQATT, CDR2 SNEGSKA (reference sequence).

This chain joins TRBV5-1 and TRBJ2-5; the D call of TRBD2 rests on TCRdb alone, since no DNA is present to check it. Germline V gene data show CDR1 as SGHRS and CDR2 as YFSETQ. The CDR3 has 15 amino acids. The CDR3 loop is CASSFGRGFSETQYF.

V and J are TRBV5-1 and TRBJ2-1; TCRdb returns TRBD1, unconfirmable since there is no DNA. Germline-derived CDR1 and CDR2 are SGHRS and YFSETQ. This CDR3 region has 16 residues. Here the CDR3 reads CASSLAGQGGYNEQFF.

This chain links TRBV3-1 with TRBJ2-1. CDR3 size: 14 residues. Germline CDR1 is LGHDT and CDR2 is YNNKEL (reference sequence). The CDR3 protein is CASSRGLSNNEQFF.

V gene TRBV5-4 combines with J gene TRBJ2-7; TCRdb returns TRBD1, unconfirmable since there is no DNA. The CDR3 covers 15 residues. Germline loops: CDR1 SGHNT, CDR2 YYREEE (reference sequence). CDR3 sequence: CASSPGGGSPHEQYF.

This chain joins TRBV3-1 and TRBJ2-2; there is no DNA to check the TCRdb D call of TRBD1. The CDR3 is 14 amino acids. The germline gives CDR1 LGHDT, CDR2 YNNKEL (reference sequence). The CDR3 here is CASRFREGAGELFF.

This sequence joins TRBV19 and TRBJ1-5. CDR3 length: 16 amino acids. Germline V gene data show CDR1 as LNHDA and CDR2 as SQIVND (reference sequence). CDR3 region: CASSISEGFGNQPQHF.